Described below is a single TCR beta chain sequence and its context. Its specificity is not known. Clones were sequenced by immunoSEQ multiplex PCR, and TCRdb holds only the in-frame ones, with some missing. The sample consists of some 1,100,000 clones, around 78% of them appearing once. The sample belongs to a study of shared clonotypes between healthy human individuals. Study outcomes and limitations: Rarefaction showed sorted-subset sequencing was incomplete despite large depth. Larger richness was generally estimated for naive than memory subsets.

V was clipped by 9 bases and J by 7 bases, with 13 bases between them. In germline, CDR1 is MDHEN, CDR2 SYDVKM. This CDR3 has 12 residues. J is TRBJ1-5 and V is TRBV28; no reliable D call. Input material: memory CD4+ T cells from PBMCs. Specified subset: CD45RA-negative fraction. This TCR was recovered from a man in his late teens or twenties in good health. Some clones in this sample may be carry-over from other donors' samples. CDR3 DNA sequence: TGTGCCAGTCAAGATACTGAACAGCCCCAGCATTTT. This codes for CASQDTEQPQHF.